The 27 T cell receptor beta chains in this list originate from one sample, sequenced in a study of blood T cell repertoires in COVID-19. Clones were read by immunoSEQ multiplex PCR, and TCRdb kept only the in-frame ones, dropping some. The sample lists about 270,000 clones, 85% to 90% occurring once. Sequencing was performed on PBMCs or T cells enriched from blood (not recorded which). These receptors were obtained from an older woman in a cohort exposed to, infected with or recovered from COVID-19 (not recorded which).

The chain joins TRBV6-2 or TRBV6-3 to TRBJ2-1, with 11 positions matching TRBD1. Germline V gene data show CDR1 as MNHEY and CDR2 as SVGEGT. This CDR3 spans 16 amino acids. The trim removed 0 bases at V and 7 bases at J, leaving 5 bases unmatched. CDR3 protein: CASSYSRTGGFNEQFF. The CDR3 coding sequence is TGTGCCAGCAGTTACTCGAGGACAGGGGGCTTTAATGAGCAGTTCTTC.

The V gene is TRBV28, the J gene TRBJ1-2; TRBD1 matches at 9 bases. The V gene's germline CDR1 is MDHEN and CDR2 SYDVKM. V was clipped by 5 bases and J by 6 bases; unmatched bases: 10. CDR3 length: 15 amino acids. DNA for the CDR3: TGTGCCAGCAGTCGAGACTCCGGGACAGGGAATGGCTACACCTTC. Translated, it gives CASSRDSGTGNGYTF.

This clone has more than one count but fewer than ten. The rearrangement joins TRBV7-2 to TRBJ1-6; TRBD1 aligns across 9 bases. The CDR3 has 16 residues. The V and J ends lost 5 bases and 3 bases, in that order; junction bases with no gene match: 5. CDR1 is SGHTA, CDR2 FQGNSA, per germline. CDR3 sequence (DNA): TGTGCCAGCAGCCACAGGGGGCCCAACTATAATTCACCCCTCCACTTT. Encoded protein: CASSHRGPNYNSPLHF.

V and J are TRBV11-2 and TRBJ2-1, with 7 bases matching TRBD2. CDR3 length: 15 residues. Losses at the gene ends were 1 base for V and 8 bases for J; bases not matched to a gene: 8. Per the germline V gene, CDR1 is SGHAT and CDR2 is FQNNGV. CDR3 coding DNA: TGTGCCAGCAGCTTAGTCGGCGGGAGAATCGATGAGCAGTTCTTC. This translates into CASSLVGGRIDEQFF.

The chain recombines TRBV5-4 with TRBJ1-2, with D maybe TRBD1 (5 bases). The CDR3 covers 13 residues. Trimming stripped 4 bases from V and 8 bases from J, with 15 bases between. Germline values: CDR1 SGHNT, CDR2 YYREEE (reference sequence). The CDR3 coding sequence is TGTGCCAGCAGCGTGTTGGGGGAGGGCGGCTACACCTTC. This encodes CASSVLGEGGYTF.

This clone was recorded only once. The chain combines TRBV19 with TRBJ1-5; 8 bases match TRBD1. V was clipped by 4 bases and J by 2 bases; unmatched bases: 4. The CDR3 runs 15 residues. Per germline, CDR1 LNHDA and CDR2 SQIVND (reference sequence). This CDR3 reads CASSTLTGGNQPQHF. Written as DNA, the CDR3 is TGTGCCAGTAGTACCTTGACAGGGGGCAATCAGCCCCAGCATTTT.

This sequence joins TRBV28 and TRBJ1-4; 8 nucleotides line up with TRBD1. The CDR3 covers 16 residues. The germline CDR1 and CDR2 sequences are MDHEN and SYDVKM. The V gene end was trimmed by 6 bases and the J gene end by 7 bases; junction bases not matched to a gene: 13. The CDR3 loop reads CASRHAGQGVIEKLFF. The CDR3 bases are TGTGCCAGCAGGCACGCCGGACAGGGTGTCATTGAAAAACTGTTTTTT. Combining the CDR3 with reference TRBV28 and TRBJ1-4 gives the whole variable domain DVKVTQSSRYLVKRTGEKVFLECVQDMDHENMFWYRQDPGLGLRLIYFSYDVKMKEKGDIPEGYSVSREKKERFSLILESASTNQTSMYLCASRHAGQGVIEKLFFGSGTQLSVL.

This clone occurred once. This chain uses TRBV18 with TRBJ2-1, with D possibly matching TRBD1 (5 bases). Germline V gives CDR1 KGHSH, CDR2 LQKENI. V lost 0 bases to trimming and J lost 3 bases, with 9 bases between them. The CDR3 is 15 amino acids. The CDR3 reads CASSPPSRGYNEQFF. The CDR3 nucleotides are TGTGCCAGCTCACCACCGTCTAGGGGCTACAATGAGCAGTTCTTC.

The CDR3 nucleotides are TGTGCCAGCAGTTACCGAATTCGGGGGGACAATGAGCAGTTCTTC. It is translated as CASSYRIRGDNEQFF. The chain recombines TRBV27 with TRBJ2-1; 7 positions match TRBD2. V shed 4 bases and J 5 bases; nucleotides not matched to a gene: 8. The CDR3 covers 15 residues. CDR1 MNHEY and CDR2 SMNVEV come from the germline V gene (reference sequence).

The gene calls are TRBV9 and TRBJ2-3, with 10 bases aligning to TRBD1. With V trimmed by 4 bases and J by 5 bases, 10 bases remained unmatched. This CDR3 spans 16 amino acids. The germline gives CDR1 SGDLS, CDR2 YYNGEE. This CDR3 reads CASSSQGTGVRDTQYF. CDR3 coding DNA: TGTGCCAGCAGCTCTCAGGGGACAGGGGTGAGAGATACGCAGTATTTT.

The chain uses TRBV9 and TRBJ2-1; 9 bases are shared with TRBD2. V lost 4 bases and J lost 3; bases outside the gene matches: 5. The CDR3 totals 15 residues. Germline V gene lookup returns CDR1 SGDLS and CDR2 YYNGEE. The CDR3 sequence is CASSNKTSGYNEQFF. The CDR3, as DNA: TGTGCCAGCAGCAACAAGACTAGCGGCTACAATGAGCAGTTCTTC.

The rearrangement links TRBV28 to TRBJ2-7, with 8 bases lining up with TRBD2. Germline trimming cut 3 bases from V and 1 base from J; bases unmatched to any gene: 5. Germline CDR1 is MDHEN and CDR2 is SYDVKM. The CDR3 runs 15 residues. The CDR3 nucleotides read TGTGCCAGCAGTTTGGCGGGAGGTAGTTCCTACGAGCAGTACTTC. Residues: CASSLAGGSSYEQYF.

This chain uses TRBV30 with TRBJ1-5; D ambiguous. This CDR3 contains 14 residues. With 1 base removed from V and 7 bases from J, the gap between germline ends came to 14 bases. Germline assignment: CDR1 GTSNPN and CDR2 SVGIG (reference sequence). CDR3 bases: TGTGCCTGGAGTGATAACCGGGTCGGGCAGCCCCAGCATTTT. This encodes CAWSDNRVGQPQHF. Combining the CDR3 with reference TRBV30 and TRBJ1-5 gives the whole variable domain SQTIHQWPATLVQPVGSPLSLECTVEGTSNPNLYWYRQAAGRGLQLLFYSVGIGQISSEVPQNLSASRPQDRQFILSSKKLLLSDSGFYLCAWSDNRVGQPQHFGDGTRLSIL.

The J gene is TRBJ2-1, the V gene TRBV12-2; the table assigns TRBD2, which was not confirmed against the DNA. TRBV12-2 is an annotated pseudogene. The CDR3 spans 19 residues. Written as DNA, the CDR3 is TGTGCAAGTCGCTCCCTTACGAGCGGGAGTCCCCCCTGCTACAATGAGCAGTTCTTC. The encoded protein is CASRSLTSGSPPCYNEQFF.

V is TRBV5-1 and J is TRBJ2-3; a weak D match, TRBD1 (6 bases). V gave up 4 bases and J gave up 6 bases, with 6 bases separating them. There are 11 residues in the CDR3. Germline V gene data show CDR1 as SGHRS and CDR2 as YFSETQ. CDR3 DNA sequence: TGCGCCAGCAGCGGGGGCGATACGCAGTATTTT. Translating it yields CASSGGDTQYF.

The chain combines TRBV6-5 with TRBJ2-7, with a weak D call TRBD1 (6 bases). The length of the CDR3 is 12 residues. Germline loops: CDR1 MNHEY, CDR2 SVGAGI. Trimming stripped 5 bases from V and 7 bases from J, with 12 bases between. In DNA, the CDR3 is TGTGCCAGCAGTACCGGGACACAAGAGCAGTACTTC. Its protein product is CASSTGTQEQYF.

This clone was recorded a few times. CDR3 sequence: CASSERPGGRTGELFF. CDR3 in DNA: TGTGCCAGCAGTGAACGTCCGGGAGGAAGGACCGGGGAGCTGTTTTTT. The J gene is TRBJ2-2, the V gene TRBV2; TRBD2 matches at 7 bases. The CDR3 totals 16 residues. Germline CDR1 SNHLY, CDR2 FYNNEI. After removal of 2 bases from V and 5 bases from J, the junction contained 8 bases not matched to a gene.

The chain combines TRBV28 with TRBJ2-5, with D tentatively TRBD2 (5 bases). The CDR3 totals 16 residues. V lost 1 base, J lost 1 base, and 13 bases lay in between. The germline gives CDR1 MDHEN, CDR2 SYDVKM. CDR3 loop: CASSLSGSAVQETQYF. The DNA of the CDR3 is TGTGCCAGCAGTTTATCCGGTAGCGCCGTCCAAGAGACCCAGTACTTC.

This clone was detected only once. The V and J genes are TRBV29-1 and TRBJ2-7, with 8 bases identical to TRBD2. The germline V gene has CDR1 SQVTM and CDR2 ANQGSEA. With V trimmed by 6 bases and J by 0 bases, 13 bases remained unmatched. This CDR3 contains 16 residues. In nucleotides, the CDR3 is TGCAGCGTCGGTTCCGGGGGGGGAAAGAGCTCCTACGAGCAGTACTTC. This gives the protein CSVGSGGGKSSYEQYF.

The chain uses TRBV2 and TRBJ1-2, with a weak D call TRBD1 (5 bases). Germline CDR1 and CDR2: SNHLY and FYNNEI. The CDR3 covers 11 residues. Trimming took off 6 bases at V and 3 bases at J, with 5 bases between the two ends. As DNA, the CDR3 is TGTGCCAGCAGCAGGGACTATGGCTACACCTTC. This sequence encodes CASSRDYGYTF.

The CDR3 DNA reads as TGCGCCAGCAGCCCGGGACAGGGGGCTGGTGGCTACACCTTC. Translation: CASSPGQGAGGYTF. The rearrangement uses TRBV5-1 and TRBJ1-2; 12 bases match TRBD1. V trimming: 4 bases; J trimming: 7 bases; junction bases outside the gene matches: 5. CDR1 SGHRS and CDR2 YFSETQ come from the germline V gene. This CDR3 has 14 residues.

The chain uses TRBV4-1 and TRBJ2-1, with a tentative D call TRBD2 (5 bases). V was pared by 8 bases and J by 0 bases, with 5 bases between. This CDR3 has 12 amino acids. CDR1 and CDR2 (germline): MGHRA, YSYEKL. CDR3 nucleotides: TGCGCCAGCGCGGGCTCCTACAATGAGCAGTTCTTC. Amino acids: CASAGSYNEQFF.

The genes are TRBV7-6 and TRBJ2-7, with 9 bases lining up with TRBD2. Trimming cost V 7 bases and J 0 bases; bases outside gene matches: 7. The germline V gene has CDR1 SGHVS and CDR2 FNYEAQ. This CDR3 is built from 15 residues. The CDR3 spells CASTKFSGGSYEQYF. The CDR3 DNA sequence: TGTGCCAGCACTAAATTTAGCGGGGGCTCCTACGAGCAGTACTTC.

As DNA, the CDR3 is TGTGCCAGTAGTAAGACAGGGTTCTCGGGGACCCAGTACTTC. The encoded protein is CASSKTGFSGTQYF. The rearrangement joins TRBV19 to TRBJ2-5, with 7 bases aligning to TRBD1. The junction had 9 bases not matched to a gene; V was cut back by 4 bases and J by 7 bases. The CDR3 is made up of 14 amino acids. CDR1 is LNHDA, CDR2 SQIVND, per germline (reference sequence). The full variable domain, completed using reference TRBV19 and TRBJ2-5, is DGGITQSPKYLFRKEGQNVTLSCEQNLNHDAMYWYRQDPGQGLRLIYYSQIVNDFQKGDIAEGYSVSREKKESFPLTVTSAQKNPTAFYLCASSKTGFSGTQYFGPGTRLLVL.

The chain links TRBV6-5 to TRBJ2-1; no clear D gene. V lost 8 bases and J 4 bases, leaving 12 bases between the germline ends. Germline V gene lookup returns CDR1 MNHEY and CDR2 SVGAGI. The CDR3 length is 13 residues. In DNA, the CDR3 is TGTGCCAGCCAAAGAATCCAGTACAATGAGCAGTTCTTC. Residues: CASQRIQYNEQFF.

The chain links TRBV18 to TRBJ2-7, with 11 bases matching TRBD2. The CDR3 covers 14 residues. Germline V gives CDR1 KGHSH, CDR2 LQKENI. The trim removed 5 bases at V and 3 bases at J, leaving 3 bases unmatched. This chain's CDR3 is CASSTGTSGYEQYF. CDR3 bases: TGTGCCAGCTCAACAGGGACTAGCGGCTACGAGCAGTACTTC.

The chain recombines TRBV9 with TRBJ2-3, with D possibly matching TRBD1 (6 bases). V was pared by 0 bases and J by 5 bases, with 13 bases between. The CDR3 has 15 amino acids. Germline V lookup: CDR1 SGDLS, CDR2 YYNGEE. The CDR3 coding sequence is TGTGCCAGCAGCGTAGAGGGCAGGGGTGGAGATACGCAGTATTTT. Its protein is CASSVEGRGGDTQYF.